The source of this TCR beta chain is a study of T cells in Graves' hyperthyroidism and ophthalmopathy (dated by TCRdb to between 2017 and 2020). Notes on the research overall: Peripheral blood was sampled at the time of initial diagnosis, prior to any treatment. A discovery cohort of around 100 patients, 43 with Graves' ophthalmopathy and more than 55 with stable Graves' hyperthyroidism, was used to find distinguishing TCR V-J signatures. Prospective prediction of ophthalmopathy was tested in an independent validation cohort of fewer than 20 hyperthyroidism patients and around 16 patients who later progressed to ophthalmopathy. The approximately 95 discovery patients were divided at random into training and test sets in a 7:3 ratio. In addition, the study compared T-cell repertoires in thyroid tissue and in blood from over 5 Graves' hyperthyroidism patients. Once sampling was done, hyperthyroidism patients were given methimazole at a starting dose of 30 mg daily, whereas ophthalmopathy patients were given high-dose intravenous methylprednisolone. TCR Vbeta CDR3 sequencing of 140 or so peripheral blood samples (roughly 43 ophthalmopathy, 75 or so hyperthyroidism and roughly 17 progressor patients) is reported in the paper. General findings and caveats noted by the study authors: Sample size was not statistically predetermined, and investigators were not blinded to group allocation. Most expanded thyroid clonotypes (frequency above 0.001) were also detected in blood, a finding suggesting that blood repertoires may reflect thyroid immune responses. In validation, the model predicted progression to ophthalmopathy a median of roughly 6.2 months before onset, with about 70% sensitivity and 72.22% specificity. In cross-validation, a model built on a 13 V-J signature told ophthalmopathy apart from stable hyperthyroidism with over 85% sensitivity and roughly 81% specificity, and in testing the same model reached 80%/75%.

The table lists this clonotype with a few counts. Its recognized antigen is unknown. Nothing much larger sits one base from this clone, and base qualities are not available. Amplification of TCR beta CDR3 regions was carried out from RNA transcripts. A first-round RT-PCR of the TCR CDR3 used the HTBI primer set with the Qiagen OneStep RT-PCR kit. Libraries were constructed in a second round of multiplex PCR, after which size selection and purification were performed. Paired-end sequencing of the libraries was performed with 100 bp reads on an Illumina HiSeq2000. Concerning the study's data processing: SOAPnuke was used to process the raw data, removing reads that contained adapters or uncalled bases, had a mean Phred below 15, or lacked an exact match to the constant primer or identifier. High-quality paired reads were merged using COPE v1.2.5, and each unique nucleotide sequence was defined as a clonotype. MiTCR v1.1 was used to align the clonotypes against IMGT TRBV, TRBD and TRBJ reference segments. Analysis was restricted to V-J combinations with a frequency above 0.0001, which covered 98% to 99.2% of repertoires. A TCS score was defined as the ratio between F50 (clonal expansion) and ExV (chaos), using BLOSUM62-based TCRdist between CDR3 peptides within each V-J. Welch's t-statistics and random forest reduced 500 to 650 V-J features to about 12, which were used in a naive Bayes classifier (R e1071). TCRdb cleaned the public reads at Q25 with fastp, built clones with MiXCR and kept in-frame beta chains. Rows merge per CDR3 protein into single entries with the most common DNA and genes. For this entry, the V and J calls and clone size follow TCRdb and not the study's own pipeline. In all, the sample holds about 400,000 distinct CDR3 sequences, and roughly 15% of those were seen once. Clones ranked in the top ten supply 20% of the sample.

In the ophthalmopathy patients, disease was moderately to severely active, with a Clinical Activity Score of 3 or more, a NOSPECS grade of 4 or more, and a duration of less than 3 months. Exclusion was applied to patients with uncontrolled infections, other autoimmune diseases, pregnancy or lactation. Diagnoses relied on clinical symptoms, serum thyroxine and TRAb, thyroid ultrasound and orbital computed tomography. PBMCs were separated from 8 to 10 ml of fresh peripheral blood using Ficoll-Paque density gradient centrifugation. Total RNA was extracted using Trizol reagent, and RNA quality was assessed on an Agilent 2100 Bioanalyzer. This sequence was found in a woman in her 30s with Graves' ophthalmopathy. The sample was blood.

The base sequence is TGCAGTGCTCCCGCCCAGGGGATAAATTCACCCCTCCACTTT. It translates to CSAPAQGINSPLHF. The chain links TRBV20-1 with TRBJ1-6, and possibly TRBD1, on 6 matching bases. CDR1 and CDR2 are drawn from the germline V gene (reference sequence): DFQATT, SNEGSKA. The germline ends are 15 bases apart after V is trimmed by 5 bases and J by 7 bases. Counted from cysteine to phenylalanine, this CDR3 has 14 amino acids. The sequence is cut down to CDR3 DNA, 42 bases in frame from base 1.